The entry below gives a single T cell receptor beta chain sequence along with its context. Method: immunoSEQ multiplex PCR; TCRdb's copy keeps in-frame clones and lacks some. The sample has some 170,000 clones; about 79% are singletons. Each participant's cohort was designated according to participant-reported clinical history. This sample stems from a study of blood T cell repertoires in COVID-19. In the study overall: T cells, B-cell-depleted T cells, or PBMCs supplied cDNA or gDNA.

Germline values: CDR1 MNHEY, CDR2 SMNVEV (reference sequence). V was pared by 5 bases and J by 7 bases, with 19 bases of the junction left unmatched. The CDR3 totals 18 residues. The sequencing sample was made of PBMCs or T cells enriched from blood (not recorded which). The V and J genes are TRBV27 and TRBJ2-1, with TRBD2 matching 8 bases. The receptor's source is a man aged 50 to 59 who had recovered from COVID-19. The CDR3 bases are TGTGCCAGCAGTCCCTGGACTGCGGGAGGCCGCTTAGGGAATGAGCAGTTCTTC. Amino acid sequence: CASSPWTAGGRLGNEQFF.